The entry below describes one TCR beta chain. Antigen: not known. The CDR3 contains 15 residues. Germline assignment: CDR1 MNHEY and CDR2 SMNVEV (reference sequence). V was trimmed by 5 bases and J by 0 bases, leaving 8 bases between them. The data originate from a study of Ad26.COV2.S vaccination and SARS-CoV-2 variants. Treatment reported: 15 to 20 received Ad26.COV2.S at low or high dose, single or two shots; about 5 received placebo; per-sample allocation not given. Sampling happened 63 days after the first vaccine or placebo injection. As its vector, the vaccine had Ad26, which expressed Wuhan-strain SARS-CoV-2 spike. The method was immunoSEQ multiplex PCR; TCRdb's version includes in-frame clones alone and lacks a portion of them. This table holds more than 400,000 clones, about nine tenths found once. Study-wide points: After vaccination, reports described spike-specific CD8+ and CD4+ T cell responses as showing substantial breadth.

This specimen consisted of peripheral blood, obtained in a trial of Ad26.COV2.S vaccine versus placebo. This sequence was found in a person aged 18 to 65 who received the Ad26.COV2.S COVID-19 vaccine or a placebo. The rearrangement uses TRBV27 and TRBJ2-6; no clear D gene. The CDR3 reads CASSPQSSGANVLTF. The CDR3 region has the DNA TGTGCCAGCAGTCCCCAAAGCTCTGGGGCCAACGTCCTGACTTTC.